These 10 T cell receptor beta chains came from one sample sequenced in a study of blood T cell repertoires in COVID-19. Assay: immunoSEQ multiplex PCR; the TCRdb copy retains only in-frame clones and omits some. The repertoire holds about 150,000 clones, with approximately 80% as singletons. The source material was peripheral blood. These receptors all come from a woman in her fifties or sixties with acute or convalescent COVID-19.

A few counts support this clone. This chain uses TRBV9 with TRBJ2-7; 11 bases align to TRBD1. This CDR3 spans 16 amino acids. V lost 4 bases to trimming and J lost 5 bases; unmatched junction nucleotides: 11. CDR1 is SGDLS and CDR2 is YYNGEE in the germline V gene. In nucleotides, the CDR3 is TGTGCCAGCAGCCCCCCCCTACCGGGACAGGGGGACGAGCAGTACTTC. As protein: CASSPPLPGQGDEQYF. Full variable domain (rest looked up from reference TRBV9 and TRBJ2-7): DSGVTQTPKHLITATGQRVTLRCSPRSGDLSVYWYQQSLDQGLQFLIQYYNGEERAKGNILERFSAQQFPDLHSELNLSSLELGDSALYFCASSPPLPGQGDEQYFGPGTRLTVT.

V and J are TRBV19 and TRBJ1-5; D might be TRBD1 (5 bases). The germline V gene encodes CDR1 LNHDA and CDR2 SQIVND (reference sequence). The length of the CDR3 is 14 residues. V dropped 6 bases and J dropped 5 bases, with 14 bases sitting between them. The CDR3 sequence: CASRGVGGDQPQHF. CDR3 DNA sequence: TGTGCCAGTAGGGGAGTGGGGGGAGATCAGCCCCAGCATTTT.

The V and J genes are TRBV7-2 and TRBJ1-2; TRBD1 matches 7 bases. The CDR3 is 14 amino acids. Unmatched junction bases numbered 5, after V lost 5 bases and J lost 2 bases. Germline V gene lookup returns CDR1 SGHTA and CDR2 FQGNSA. As DNA, the CDR3 is TGTGCCAGCAGCCAGACAGGGACAAACTATGGCTACACCTTC. It encodes CASSQTGTNYGYTF. The full variable domain, completed using reference TRBV7-2 and TRBJ1-2, is GAGVSQSPSNKVTEKGKDVELRCDPISGHTALYWYRQSLGQGLEFLIYFQGNSAPDKSGLPSDRFSAERTGGSVSTLTIQRTQQEDSAVYLCASSQTGTNYGYTFGSGTRLTVV.

This sequence joins TRBV7-2 and TRBJ1-2; 8 bases match TRBD1. Germline V gene sequence: CDR1 SGHTA, CDR2 FQGNSA. There are 15 residues in the CDR3. Unmatched junction bases numbered 8, after V lost 4 bases and J lost 4 bases. This CDR3 is CASSSSTGASYGYTF. CDR3 DNA: TGTGCCAGCAGCTCATCGACAGGGGCCAGCTATGGCTACACCTTC.

This CDR3 is CASSPGRVIDTQYF. The CDR3 DNA reads TGTGCCAGCAGCCCGGGGAGGGTTATAGATACGCAGTATTTT. The V and J genes are TRBV6-5 and TRBJ2-3; 7 nucleotides align to TRBD2. CDR1 and CDR2 (germline): MNHEY, SVGAGI. The CDR3 has 14 amino acids. V trimming: 6 bases; J trimming: 5 bases; junction bases outside the gene matches: 8.

The V call is TRBV9, the J call TRBJ2-1; TRBD2 is a possible D gene (6 bases). Trimming took 3 bases from V and 8 from J, leaving 21 bases between them. Germline CDR1 SGDLS, CDR2 YYNGEE. The CDR3 has 16 residues. DNA of the CDR3: TGTGCCAGCAGCGCCCAGGGACTGCCTGCGGTGGATGAGCAGTTCTTC. This encodes CASSAQGLPAVDEQFF.

The chain combines TRBV18 with TRBJ2-3; 8 positions agree with TRBD1. The CDR3 is 15 residues long. The trim removed 4 bases at V and 4 bases at J, leaving 7 bases unmatched. The germline V gene has CDR1 KGHSH and CDR2 LQKENI. The chain's CDR3 is CASSQTRGPADTQYF. The CDR3 nucleotides read TGTGCCAGCTCACAAACCAGGGGGCCGGCAGATACGCAGTATTTT. Full variable domain (outside the CDR3, taken from reference TRBV18 and TRBJ2-3): NAGVMQNPRHLVRRRGQEARLRCSPMKGHSHVYWYRQLPEEGLKFMVYLQKENIIDESGMPKERFSAEFPKEGPSILRIQQVVRGDSAAYFCASSQTRGPADTQYFGPGTRLTVL.

The chain couples TRBV6-5 to TRBJ1-4; 8 bases line up with TRBD1. V lost 2 bases to trimming and J lost 7 bases; unmatched junction nucleotides: 9. Germline V gene data show CDR1 as MNHEY and CDR2 as SVGAGI. This CDR3 region has 16 residues. The DNA for the CDR3 is TGTGCCAGCAGTTACGACAGGGGAATCCTAAGTGAAAAACTGTTTTTT. Amino acid sequence: CASSYDRGILSEKLFF.

The chain is built from TRBV7-2 and TRBJ1-1; weak D call: TRBD1 (5 bases). The CDR3 totals 12 residues. Trimming removed 3 bases from V and 7 bases from J, with 9 bases in between. Germline CDR1 and CDR2: SGHTA and FQGNSA. The CDR3 DNA follows: TGTGCCAGCAGCTTGACAGTGGGTGAAGCTTTCTTT. Amino acid sequence: CASSLTVGEAFF.

The V gene is TRBV5-1, the J gene TRBJ2-3; TRBD1 might be the D (5 bases). Germline CDR1 is SGHRS and CDR2 is YFSETQ. V lost 9 bases to trimming and J lost 3 bases, with 17 bases between them. The CDR3 consists of 14 residues. The CDR3 coding sequence is TGCGCCACCCAGGTAGCAGGGCCTACAGATACGCAGTATTTT. Its translation: CATQVAGPTDTQYF. The entire variable domain, with the rest obtained from reference TRBV5-1 and TRBJ2-3, is as follows: KAGVTQTPRYLIKTRGQQVTLSCSPISGHRSVSWYQQTPGQGLQFLFEYFSETQRNKGNFPGRFSGRQFSNSRSEMNVSTLELGDSALYLCATQVAGPTDTQYFGPGTRLTVL.